This T cell receptor (beta chain) was sequenced for a study of T-cell reconstitution after alpha-beta-depleted transplantation in children. This clonotype was picked up a small number of times. Unique molecular identifiers were used to barcode this TCRbeta library. TCRdb redid the calling of the PCR reads with MiXCR, one entry per CDR3 protein. Among some 200,000 distinct CDR3 sequences listed, approximately 14% were seen once. The receptor was isolated from a human donor who donated a stem cell graft to a child with acute lymphoblastic leukemia. The source material was PBMCs from the stem cell graft donor, sampled from the stem cell graft.

The CDR3 loop reads CSARDPADAEFGYEQYF. For the CDR3, the DNA is TGCAGTGCTAGAGATCCTGCCGACGCTGAATTTGGCTACGAGCAGTACTTC. The rearrangement joins TRBV20-1 to TRBJ2-7; D is ambiguous. The CDR3 totals 17 residues. V lost 0 bases and J lost 3, with 21 bases in between. Germline-derived CDR1 and CDR2 are DFQATT and SNEGSKA (reference sequence).